The clone carrying this T cell receptor beta chain came up a few times. The record originates from a study of blood T cell repertoires in COVID-19. Overall study: The United States, Italy and Spain provided the acute and convalescent COVID-19 samples. In each case, the material was cDNA or gDNA derived from T cells, B-cell-depleted T cells, or PBMCs.

As handled by the study authors: Reference gene primers were amplified, and this amplification served to estimate nucleated cell counts. Measured with immunoSEQ multiplex PCR; TCRdb has only the in-frame clones, and not every one. V, J and clone size were drawn from that table, and D and trimming were deduced from the DNA. The sample consists of roughly 50,000 clones, roughly 78% of them appearing once. V lost 2 bases to trimming and J lost 0 bases; unmatched junction nucleotides: 4. CDR1 and CDR2 (germline): KGHSH, LQKENI. CDR3 length: 17 residues. This chain links TRBV18 with TRBJ2-6, with 7 bases aligning to TRBD1. Sequenced sample: peripheral blood. The receptor was isolated from a man aged 55-75 years with acute or convalescent COVID-19. This CDR3 reads CASSPRTGNSGANVLTF. The CDR3, as DNA: TGTGCCAGCTCACCAAGGACAGGCAACTCTGGGGCCAACGTCCTGACTTTC.